A single sample is the source of the 15 T cell receptor beta chains below, sequenced in a study of early T cells in non-severe SARS-CoV-2 infection. TCRdb processed the 5' RACE reads anew with MiXCR; each CDR3 protein has one entry. The sample includes just under 60,000 distinct CDR3 sequences, just under 9% of them seen just once. Sequenced sample: whole blood. The receptors stem from an adult who was a healthcare worker with PCR-confirmed SARS-CoV-2 infection or an uninfected control (not recorded which).

This clonotype was counted ten times or more. The CDR3 DNA reads as TGTGCCAGCAGCCCGACCCTGAATTCACCCCTCCACTTT. Amino acids: CASSPTLNSPLHF. The chain has TRBV12-3 or TRBV12-4 and TRBJ1-6, with D unclear. This CDR3 has 13 amino acids. Trimming took off 6 bases at V and 7 bases at J, with 10 bases between the two ends.

This clonotype was counted between two and nine times. This chain connects TRBV5-6 to TRBJ2-7; D is uncertain. This CDR3 spans 16 amino acids. CDR1 SGHDT and CDR2 YYEEEE come from the germline V gene. Trimming removed 3 bases from V and 0 bases from J, with 16 bases in between. The CDR3 reads CASSWTRARSSYEQYF. CDR3 sequence (DNA): TGTGCCAGCAGCTGGACCCGGGCGAGGAGCTCCTACGAGCAGTACTTC.

The chain carries TRBV12-3 or TRBV12-4 and TRBJ1-4; a weak D match, TRBD1 (6 bases). CDR3 length: 13 residues. V was shortened by 10 bases and J by 4 bases, with 13 bases between the two germline ends. The CDR3 here is CATRQEFNEKLFF. The CDR3 DNA reads TGTGCCACCAGACAGGAGTTTAATGAAAAACTGTTTTTT.

With respect to this clonotype: One end of the junction does not line up with germline, which may come from a read error. V gene TRBV29-1 combines with J gene TRBJ2-1, with 7 bases identical to TRBD2. CDR1 and CDR2 from the germline V gene are SQVTM and ANQGSEA. This CDR3 has 15 residues. This chain's CDR3 is CGVDYASGTYGGQFF. The CDR3 nucleotides are TGCGGCGTTGATTATGCCAGCGGGACGTACGGTGGGCAGTTCTTC.

This clonotype was seen repeatedly, ten times or more. V usage is TRBV7-3 and J usage is TRBJ2-1; 8 bases line up with TRBD2. CDR3 length: 13 residues. Germline V gene data show CDR1 as SGHTA and CDR2 as FQGTGA. The junction had 3 bases not matched to a gene; V was cut back by 4 bases and J by 7 bases. CDR3 in amino acids: CASSSGLANEQFF. The CDR3, as DNA: TGTGCCAGCAGCTCTGGACTAGCAAATGAGCAGTTCTTC.

This clonotype was seen at least ten times. V gene TRBV20-1 combines with J gene TRBJ2-1, with 7 bases lining up with TRBD2. This CDR3 spans 19 amino acids. CDR1 is DFQATT, CDR2 SNEGSKA, per germline (reference sequence). V was clipped by 0 bases and J by 3 bases; unmatched bases: 17. The CDR3 sequence is CSARDYEFTGLADYNEQFF. CDR3 DNA: TGCAGTGCTAGAGATTACGAATTTACTGGGCTAGCGGACTACAATGAGCAGTTCTTC.

This clonotype was observed many times. The chain uses TRBV7-2 and TRBJ2-2; D is unresolved. Deletions cut 7 bases from V and 4 bases from J, with 16 bases between. Germline CDR1 is SGHTA and CDR2 is FQGNSA. The CDR3 runs 15 residues. The CDR3 bases are TGTGCCAGCACCCACCGTGGTAGCAGCACCGGGGAGCTGTTTTTT. It encodes CASTHRGSSTGELFF.

This clonotype was counted only a few times. J is TRBJ2-7 and V is TRBV25-1; 9 bases agree with TRBD1. V lost 4 bases, J lost 0 bases, and 7 bases stayed unmatched. The CDR3 length is 16 residues. From germline, CDR1 is MGHDK and CDR2 SYGVNS. The CDR3 is CASSGTGQGTSYEQYF. As DNA, the CDR3 is TGTGCCAGCAGTGGGACGGGACAGGGAACCTCCTACGAGCAGTACTTC.

This clonotype has just a few counts. The chain uses TRBV25-1 and TRBJ2-7; TRBD2 is a possible D gene (6 bases). This CDR3 spans 15 amino acids. The germline V and J ends were trimmed by 2 bases and 0 bases, with 11 bases remaining between them. Looked up from germline, CDR1 is MGHDK and CDR2 is SYGVNS. In DNA, the CDR3 is TGTGCCAGCAGTGAACTTGGCGGGGCCTCCTACGAGCAGTACTTC. Its translation: CASSELGGASYEQYF.

The chain links TRBV5-1 to TRBJ2-1; the D call may be TRBD1 or TRBD2 (5 bases each). V was cut by 2 bases and J by 9 bases, with 12 bases left in between. Looked up from germline, CDR1 is SGHRS and CDR2 is YFSETQ. CDR3 length equals 13 residues. The CDR3 is CASSFRGPIEQFF. CDR3 nucleotide sequence: TGCGCCAGCAGCTTTAGGGGACCGATTGAGCAGTTCTTC.

Ten or more counts support this clonotype. The chain employs TRBV11-2 and TRBJ2-5; 11 bases are a match to TRBD2. Germline trimming cut 5 bases from V and 1 base from J; bases unmatched to any gene: 9. The CDR3 loop spans 17 amino acids. Germline lookup yields CDR1 SGHAT and CDR2 FQNNGV. CDR3: CASSALTSGIFQETQYF. CDR3 coding DNA: TGTGCCAGCAGCGCCCTGACTAGCGGGATCTTCCAAGAGACCCAGTACTTC.

This clonotype was counted many times. The rearrangement uses TRBV20-1 and TRBJ1-6; 8 bases align to TRBD1. Looked up from germline, CDR1 is DFQATT and CDR2 is SNEGSKA (reference sequence). The CDR3 has 17 amino acids. The ends lost 5 bases at V and 0 bases at J; junction bases unmatched: 9. CDR3 DNA: TGCAGTGCTGGGGACAGGTCCCTTAGCTCCTATAATTCACCCCTCCACTTT. Encoded protein: CSAGDRSLSSYNSPLHF.

This clonotype was detected many times. This chain connects TRBV28 to TRBJ2-7; 9 bases line up with TRBD1. V shed 6 bases and J 1 base; nucleotides not matched to a gene: 10. This CDR3 is built from 16 residues. The germline V gene has CDR1 MDHEN and CDR2 SYDVKM. CDR3 nucleotide sequence: TGTGCCAGCAGGACGGGCTATGGGACAGGGTCCTACGAGCAGTACTTC. Protein sequence: CASRTGYGTGSYEQYF. The full variable domain, with the rest looked up from reference TRBV28 and TRBJ2-7, is DVKVTQSSRYLVKRTGEKVFLECVQDMDHENMFWYRQDPGLGLRLIYFSYDVKMKEKGDIPEGYSVSREKKERFSLILESASTNQTSMYLCASRTGYGTGSYEQYFGPGTRLTVT.

In this sample, this clonotype turned up many times. The V gene is TRBV20-1, the J gene TRBJ2-1; D is unclear. CDR1 and CDR2 (germline): DFQATT, SNEGSKA (reference sequence). V dropped 3 bases and J dropped 4 bases, with 10 bases sitting between them. The CDR3 sequence is 13 residues long. The CDR3 region is CSASRSRYNEQFF. Here the CDR3 DNA reads TGCAGTGCTAGTAGGAGTCGGTACAATGAGCAGTTCTTC.

The chain carries TRBV3-1 and TRBJ1-2, with unresolved D. V gave up 4 bases and J gave up 6 bases, with 6 bases separating them. Germline assignment: CDR1 LGHDT and CDR2 YNNKEL (reference sequence). CDR3 length: 11 amino acids. CDR3 coding DNA: TGTGCCAGCAGCCTTCAGAATGGCTACACCTTC. Encoded protein: CASSLQNGYTF.